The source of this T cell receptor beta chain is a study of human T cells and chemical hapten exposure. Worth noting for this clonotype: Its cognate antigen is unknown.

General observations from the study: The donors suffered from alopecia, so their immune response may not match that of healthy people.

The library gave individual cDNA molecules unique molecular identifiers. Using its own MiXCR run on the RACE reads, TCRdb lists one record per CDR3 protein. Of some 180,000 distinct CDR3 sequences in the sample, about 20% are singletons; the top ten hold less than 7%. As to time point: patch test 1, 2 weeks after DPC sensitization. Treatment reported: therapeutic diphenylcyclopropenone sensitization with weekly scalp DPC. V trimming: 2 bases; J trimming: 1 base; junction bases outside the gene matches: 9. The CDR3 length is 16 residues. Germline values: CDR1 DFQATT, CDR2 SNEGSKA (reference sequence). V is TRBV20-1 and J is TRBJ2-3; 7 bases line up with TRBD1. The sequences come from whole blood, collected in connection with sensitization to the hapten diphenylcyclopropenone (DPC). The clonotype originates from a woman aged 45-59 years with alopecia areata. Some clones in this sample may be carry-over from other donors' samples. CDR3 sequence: CSARPFDRAGTDTQYF. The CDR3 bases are TGCAGTGCTAGACCTTTTGACAGGGCGGGCACAGATACGCAGTATTTT.